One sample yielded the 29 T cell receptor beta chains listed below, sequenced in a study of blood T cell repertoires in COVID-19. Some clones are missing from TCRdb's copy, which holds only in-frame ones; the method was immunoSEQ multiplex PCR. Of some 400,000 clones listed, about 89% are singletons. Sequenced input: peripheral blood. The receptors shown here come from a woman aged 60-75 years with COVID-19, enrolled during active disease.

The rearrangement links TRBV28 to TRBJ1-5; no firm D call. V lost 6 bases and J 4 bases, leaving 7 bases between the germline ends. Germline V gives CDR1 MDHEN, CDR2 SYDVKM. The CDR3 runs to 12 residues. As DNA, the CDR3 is TGTGCCAGCAGGTCGGGAAATCAGCCCCAGCATTTT. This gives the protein CASRSGNQPQHF.

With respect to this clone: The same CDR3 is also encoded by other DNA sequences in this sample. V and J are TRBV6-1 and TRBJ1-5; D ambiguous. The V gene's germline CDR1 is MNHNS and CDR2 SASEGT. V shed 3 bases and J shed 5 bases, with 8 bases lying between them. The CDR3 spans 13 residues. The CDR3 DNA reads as TGTGCCAGCAGTGATTTGGGAGATCAGCCCCAGCATTTT. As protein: CASSDLGDQPQHF.

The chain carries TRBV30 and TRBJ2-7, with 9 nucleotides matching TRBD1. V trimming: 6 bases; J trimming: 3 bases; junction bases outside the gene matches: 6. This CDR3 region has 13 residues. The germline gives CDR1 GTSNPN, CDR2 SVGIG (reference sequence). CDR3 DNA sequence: TGTGCCTGCTACGGGACAGGGTTCTACGAGCAGTACTTC. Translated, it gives CACYGTGFYEQYF.

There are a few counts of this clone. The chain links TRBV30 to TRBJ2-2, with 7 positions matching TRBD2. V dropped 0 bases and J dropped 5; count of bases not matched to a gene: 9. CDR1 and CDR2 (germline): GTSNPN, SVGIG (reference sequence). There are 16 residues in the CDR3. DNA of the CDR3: TGTGCCTGGAGTGTACTGGACCGGCGGGAGACCGGGGAGCTGTTTTTT. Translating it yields CAWSVLDRRETGELFF.

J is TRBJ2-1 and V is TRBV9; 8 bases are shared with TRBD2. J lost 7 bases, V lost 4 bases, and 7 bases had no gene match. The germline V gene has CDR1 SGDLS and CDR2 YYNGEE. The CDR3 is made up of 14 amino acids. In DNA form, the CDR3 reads TGTGCCAGCAGCCTTTCGGGAGGGTGGAATGAGCAGTTCTTC. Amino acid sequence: CASSLSGGWNEQFF.

Here the CDR3 reads CAIHSGGRGTEAFF. DNA of the CDR3: TGTGCCATCCACAGTGGGGGCCGAGGGACTGAAGCTTTCTTT. This rearrangement joins TRBV10-3 to TRBJ1-1, with D tentatively TRBD1 (6 bases). Germline V gene sequence: CDR1 ENHRY, CDR2 SYGVKD. The CDR3 runs 14 residues. Trimming pared 8 bases from V and 5 bases from J, leaving 18 bases between.

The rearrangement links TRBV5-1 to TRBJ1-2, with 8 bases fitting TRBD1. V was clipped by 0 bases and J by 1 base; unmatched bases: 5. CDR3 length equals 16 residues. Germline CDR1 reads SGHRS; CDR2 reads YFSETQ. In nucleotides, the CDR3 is TGCGCCAGCAGCTTGGCCAAGACAGGGGATAACTATGGCTACACCTTC. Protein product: CASSLAKTGDNYGYTF.

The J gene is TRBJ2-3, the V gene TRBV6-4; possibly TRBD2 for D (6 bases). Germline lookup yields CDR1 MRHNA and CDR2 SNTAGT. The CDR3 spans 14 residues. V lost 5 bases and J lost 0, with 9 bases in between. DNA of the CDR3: TGTGCCAGCAGTCCCGGGACTAGCACAGATACGCAGTATTTT. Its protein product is CASSPGTSTDTQYF.

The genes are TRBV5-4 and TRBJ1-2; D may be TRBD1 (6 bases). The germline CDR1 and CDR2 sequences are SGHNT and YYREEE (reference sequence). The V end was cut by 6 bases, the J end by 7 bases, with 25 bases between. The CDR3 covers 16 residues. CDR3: CASTRPEGGQVRGYTF. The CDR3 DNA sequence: TGTGCCAGCACCCGACCGGAGGGGGGGCAAGTACGTGGCTACACCTTC.

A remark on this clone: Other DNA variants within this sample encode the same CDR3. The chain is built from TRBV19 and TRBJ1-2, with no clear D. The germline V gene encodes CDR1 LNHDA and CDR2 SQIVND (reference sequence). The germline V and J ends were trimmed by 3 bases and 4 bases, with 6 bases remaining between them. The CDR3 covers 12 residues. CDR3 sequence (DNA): TGTGCCAGTAGTATGGCAGGCTATGGCTACACCTTC. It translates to CASSMAGYGYTF.

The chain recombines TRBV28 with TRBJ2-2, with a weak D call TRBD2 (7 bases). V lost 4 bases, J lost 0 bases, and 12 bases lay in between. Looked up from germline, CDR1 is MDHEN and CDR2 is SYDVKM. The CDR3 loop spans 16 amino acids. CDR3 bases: TGTGCCAGCAGTTCCTCGGGGGGCTCGAACACCGGGGAGCTGTTTTTT. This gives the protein CASSSSGGSNTGELFF.

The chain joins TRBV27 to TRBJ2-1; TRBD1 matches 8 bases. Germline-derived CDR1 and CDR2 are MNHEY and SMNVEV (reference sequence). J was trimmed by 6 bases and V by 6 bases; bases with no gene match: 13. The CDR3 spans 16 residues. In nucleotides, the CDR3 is TGTGCCAGCAGGCCGATCCGGGACAGGCCAGCCAATGAGCAGTTCTTC. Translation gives CASRPIRDRPANEQFF.

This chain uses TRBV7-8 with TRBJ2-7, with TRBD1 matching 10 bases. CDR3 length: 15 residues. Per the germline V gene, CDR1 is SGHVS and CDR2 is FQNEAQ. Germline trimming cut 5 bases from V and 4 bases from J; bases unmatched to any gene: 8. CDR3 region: CASSRGDRGRYEQYF. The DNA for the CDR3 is TGTGCCAGCAGCCGAGGGGACAGGGGTCGGTACGAGCAGTACTTC.

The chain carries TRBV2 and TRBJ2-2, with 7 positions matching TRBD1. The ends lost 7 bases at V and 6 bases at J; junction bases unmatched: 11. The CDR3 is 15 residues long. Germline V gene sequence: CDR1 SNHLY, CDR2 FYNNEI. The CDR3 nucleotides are TGTGCCAGCACCTACGTGACAGGGAGCGCCGGGGAGCTGTTTTTT. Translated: CASTYVTGSAGELFF.

CDR3 protein: CATSRALGDNEQFF. DNA of the CDR3: TGTGCCACCTCCCGGGCGCTCGGGGACAATGAGCAGTTCTTC. The chain couples TRBV9 to TRBJ2-1, with D tentatively TRBD2 (5 bases). The V end was cut by 9 bases, the J end by 5 bases, with 18 bases between. This CDR3 has 14 amino acids. Per germline, CDR1 SGDLS and CDR2 YYNGEE.

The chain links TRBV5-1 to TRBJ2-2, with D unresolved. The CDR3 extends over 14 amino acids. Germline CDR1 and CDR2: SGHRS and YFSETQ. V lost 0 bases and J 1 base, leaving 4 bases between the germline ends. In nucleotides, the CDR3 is TGCGCCAGCAGCTTGGGAGGGAACACCGGGGAGCTGTTTTTT. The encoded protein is CASSLGGNTGELFF.

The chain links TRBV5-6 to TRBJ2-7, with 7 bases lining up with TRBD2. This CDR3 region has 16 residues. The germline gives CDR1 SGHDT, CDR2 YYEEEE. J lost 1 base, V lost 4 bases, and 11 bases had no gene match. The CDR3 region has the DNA TGTGCCAGCAGCCCCATGGGAGGGAGTGCATCCTACGAGCAGTACTTC. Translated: CASSPMGGSASYEQYF.

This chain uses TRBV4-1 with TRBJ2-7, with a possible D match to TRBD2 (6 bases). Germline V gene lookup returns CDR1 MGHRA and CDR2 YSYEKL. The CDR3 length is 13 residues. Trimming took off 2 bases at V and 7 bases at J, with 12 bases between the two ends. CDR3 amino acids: CASSQLPAGEQYF. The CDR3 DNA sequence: TGCGCCAGCAGCCAACTCCCCGCGGGGGAGCAGTACTTC.

The CDR3 protein is CASSFTGGYETQYF. For the CDR3, the DNA is TGTGCCAGCAGTTTTACAGGGGGATATGAGACCCAGTACTTC. The chain is built from TRBV6-6 and TRBJ2-5; 8 bases agree with TRBD1. CDR1 is MNHNY, CDR2 SVGAGI, per germline (reference sequence). The CDR3 consists of 14 residues. J lost 5 bases, V lost 4 bases, and 6 bases had no gene match.

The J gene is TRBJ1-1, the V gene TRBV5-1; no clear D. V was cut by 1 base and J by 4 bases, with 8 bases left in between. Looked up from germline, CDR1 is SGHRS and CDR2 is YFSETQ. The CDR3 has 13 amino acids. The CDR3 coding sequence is TGCGCCAGCAGCTTGAGGGAGTTCACTGAAGCTTTCTTT. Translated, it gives CASSLREFTEAFF.

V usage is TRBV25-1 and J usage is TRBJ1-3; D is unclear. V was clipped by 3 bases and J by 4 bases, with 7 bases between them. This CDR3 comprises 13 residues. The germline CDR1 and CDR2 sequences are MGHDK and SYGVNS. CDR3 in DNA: TGTGCCAGCAGTGACTACGTCGGAAACACCATATATTTT. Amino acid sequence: CASSDYVGNTIYF.

CDR3 residues: CASSLASNEQFF. CDR3 in DNA: TGCGCCAGCAGCTTGGCCAGTAATGAGCAGTTCTTC. The V gene is TRBV5-1, the J gene TRBJ2-1; D gene unclear. CDR3 size: 12 residues. Looked up from germline, CDR1 is SGHRS and CDR2 is YFSETQ. Deletions cut 0 bases from V and 7 bases from J, with 5 bases between. The whole variable domain, filled in from reference TRBV5-1 and TRBJ2-1, reads KAGVTQTPRYLIKTRGQQVTLSCSPISGHRSVSWYQQTPGQGLQFLFEYFSETQRNKGNFPGRFSGRQFSNSRSEMNVSTLELGDSALYLCASSLASNEQFFGPGTRLTVL.

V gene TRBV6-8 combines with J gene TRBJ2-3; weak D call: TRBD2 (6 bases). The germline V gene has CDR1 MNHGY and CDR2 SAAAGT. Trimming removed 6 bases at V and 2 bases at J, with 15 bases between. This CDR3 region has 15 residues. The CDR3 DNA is TGTGCCAGCAGACGCGGGACTCAGAACACAGATACGCAGTATTTT. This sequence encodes CASRRGTQNTDTQYF.

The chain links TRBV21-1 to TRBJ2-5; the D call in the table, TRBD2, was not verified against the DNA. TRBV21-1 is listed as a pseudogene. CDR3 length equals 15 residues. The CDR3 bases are TGTGCCAGCAGCCCTCGGGGGGCTAGCGGTGAGACCCAGTACTTC. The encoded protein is CASSPRGASGETQYF.

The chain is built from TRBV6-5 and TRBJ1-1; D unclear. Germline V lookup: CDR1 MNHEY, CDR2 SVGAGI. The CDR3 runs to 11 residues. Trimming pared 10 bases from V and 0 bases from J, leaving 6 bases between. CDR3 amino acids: CATTMNTEAFF. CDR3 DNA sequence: TGTGCCACGACAATGAACACTGAAGCTTTCTTT.

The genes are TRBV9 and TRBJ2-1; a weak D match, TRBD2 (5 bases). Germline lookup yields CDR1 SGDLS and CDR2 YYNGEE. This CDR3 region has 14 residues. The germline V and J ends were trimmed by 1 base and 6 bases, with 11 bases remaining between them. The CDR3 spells CASSVSLAGNEQFF. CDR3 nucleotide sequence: TGTGCCAGCAGCGTATCCCTAGCCGGCAATGAGCAGTTCTTC.

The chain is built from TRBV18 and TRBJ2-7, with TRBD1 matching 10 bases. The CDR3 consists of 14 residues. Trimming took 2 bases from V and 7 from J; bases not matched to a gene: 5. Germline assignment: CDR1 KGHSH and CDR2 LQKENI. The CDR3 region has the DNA TGTGCCAGCTCACCAGACAGGGGGCCGGAGGAGCAGTACTTC. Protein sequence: CASSPDRGPEEQYF. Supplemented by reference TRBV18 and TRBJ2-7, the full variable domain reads NAGVMQNPRHLVRRRGQEARLRCSPMKGHSHVYWYRQLPEEGLKFMVYLQKENIIDESGMPKERFSAEFPKEGPSILRIQQVVRGDSAAYFCASSPDRGPEEQYFGPGTRLTVT.

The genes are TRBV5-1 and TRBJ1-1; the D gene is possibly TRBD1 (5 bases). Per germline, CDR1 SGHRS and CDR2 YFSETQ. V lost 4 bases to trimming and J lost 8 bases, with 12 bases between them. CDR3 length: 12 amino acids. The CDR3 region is CASSRQGLEAFF. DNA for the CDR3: TGCGCCAGCAGCAGGCAGGGCCTAGAAGCTTTCTTT.

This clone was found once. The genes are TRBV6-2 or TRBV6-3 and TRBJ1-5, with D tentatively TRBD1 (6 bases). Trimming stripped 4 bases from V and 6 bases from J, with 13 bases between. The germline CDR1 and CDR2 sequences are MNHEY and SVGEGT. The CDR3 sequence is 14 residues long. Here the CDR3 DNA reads TGTGCCAGCAGTTTTACAGGGTCTTTTCAGCCCCAGCATTTT. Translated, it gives CASSFTGSFQPQHF.